The 29 T cell receptor beta chains given below trace back to one sample, sequenced in a study of cytomegalovirus exposure and HLA in healthy donors. The PCR employed 60 Vbeta primers together with 13 Jbeta primers. Produced via immunoSEQ multiplex PCR; TCRdb's table is partial and in-frame only. The sample has more than 95,000 clones; 60% to 85% are singletons. Sequencing input: PBMCs. These receptors were obtained from a young woman in good health and CMV-seropositive.

The rearrangement uses TRBV1 and TRBJ2-5; the D call TRBD1 from the table was never checked on the DNA. TRBV1 corresponds to a pseudogene. The CDR3 contains 15 residues. The CDR3 DNA sequence: TGCACCAGCAGCCGCATTGACAGGCCTATAGAGACCCAGTACTTC. This sequence encodes CTSSRIDRPIETQYF.

This clone is a singleton in its sample. The CDR3 nucleotides read TGTGCCAGCAGCTTAGTTGCAGGGGGCCGCGAGCAGTACTTC. Its translation: CASSLVAGGREQYF. The rearrangement uses TRBV11-3 and TRBJ2-7; TRBD1 matches at 8 bases. CDR1 and CDR2 from the germline V gene are SGHNT and YENEEA. The CDR3 is made up of 14 amino acids. Unmatched junction bases numbered 5, after V lost 1 base and J lost 6 bases.

The J gene is TRBJ2-6, the V gene TRBV30, with 12 bases aligning to TRBD1. CDR1 and CDR2 from the germline V gene are GTSNPN and SVGIG (reference sequence). The J segment lost 2 bases and the V segment lost 5 bases, leaving 7 bases of the junction unmatched. The CDR3 runs 17 residues. The CDR3 sequence is CAWASGQGAAGANVLTF. CDR3 DNA sequence: TGTGCCTGGGCTTCGGGACAGGGGGCTGCTGGGGCCAACGTCCTGACTTTC.

The chain combines TRBV7-9 with TRBJ2-3, with 7 bases aligning to TRBD2. The CDR3 is made up of 13 amino acids. Germline CDR1 SEHNR, CDR2 FQNEAQ (reference sequence). With V trimmed by 5 bases and J by 8 bases, 7 bases remained unmatched. The CDR3 region is CASSHPTGGTQYF. In nucleotides, the CDR3 is TGTGCCAGCAGCCACCCCACGGGGGGTACGCAGTATTTT.

The chain carries TRBV6-5 and TRBJ2-7, with 9 bases lining up with TRBD1. In germline, CDR1 is MNHEY, CDR2 SVGAGI. The V and J ends lost 2 bases and 4 bases, in that order; junction bases with no gene match: 3. The CDR3 contains 14 residues. The CDR3 region is CASSYGTGLYEQYF. DNA for the CDR3: TGTGCCAGCAGTTACGGGACAGGGCTATACGAGCAGTACTTC.

The CDR3 DNA follows: TGTGCCAGCAGTTCGACAGGGGGAGCTTTCTTT. Translation: CASSSTGGAFF. This chain uses TRBV11-2 with TRBJ1-1, with 9 bases that match TRBD1. Looked up from germline, CDR1 is SGHAT and CDR2 is FQNNGV. This CDR3 region has 11 residues. Trimming at V came to 6 bases and at J to 10 bases, leaving 3 bases not matched to a gene.

V is TRBV14 and J is TRBJ2-2; D uncertain. The CDR3 length is 15 residues. Germline V gene data show CDR1 as SGHDN and CDR2 as FVKESK. The V gene lost 4 bases and the J gene lost 2 bases, with 11 bases spanning the gap. CDR3: CASSPSNRNTGELFF. Written as DNA, the CDR3 is TGTGCCAGCAGCCCCTCTAACAGAAACACCGGGGAGCTGTTTTTT.

This chain connects TRBV9 to TRBJ2-1; D might be TRBD1 (6 bases). Trimming shortened V by 1 base and J by 2 bases, and 13 bases separated the two germline ends. This CDR3 contains 16 residues. The V gene's germline CDR1 is SGDLS and CDR2 YYNGEE. The CDR3 DNA follows: TGTGCCAGCAGCGTAACATCAGGGGTAGCCTACAATGAGCAGTTCTTC. This encodes CASSVTSGVAYNEQFF.

The chain uses TRBV27 and TRBJ2-5, with 10 nucleotides matching TRBD1. V lost 3 bases and J lost 5; bases outside the gene matches: 9. In germline, CDR1 is MNHEY, CDR2 SMNVEV (reference sequence). The CDR3 sequence is 16 residues long. CDR3 DNA: TGTGCCAGCAGTTTGGGGACAGGGGAGGAAGGGGAGACCCAGTACTTC. Translation gives CASSLGTGEEGETQYF.

This clone appeared a single time. The rearrangement uses TRBV6-5 and TRBJ2-7; a weak D match, TRBD2 (5 bases). Germline lookup yields CDR1 MNHEY and CDR2 SVGAGI. The V gene lost 8 bases and the J gene lost 6 bases, with 20 bases spanning the gap. This CDR3 spans 14 amino acids. CDR3 coding DNA: TGTGCCAGCGAGTTACTCGAGGGTTCGGGCGAGCAGTACTTC. Its translation is CASELLEGSGEQYF.

A word on this clone: Germline and junction disagree at one end, which may indicate a read error. This chain joins TRBV5-8 and TRBJ2-7, with a tentative D call TRBD1 (5 bases). In germline, CDR1 is SGHTS, CDR2 YDEGEE. The CDR3 has 13 amino acids. The CDR3 region has the DNA TGTGCCAGCAGCACCTCCCTAACAGGCGAGCAGCACTTC. Its protein product is CASSTSLTGEQHF.

V usage is TRBV19 and J usage is TRBJ2-1; perhaps TRBD2 as D (5 bases). Germline V CDR1 and CDR2: LNHDA, SQIVND (reference sequence). The V end lost 0 bases, the J end lost 7 bases, and 7 bases lay between the germline ends. The CDR3 has 13 amino acids. CDR3 region: CASSIDRRNEQFF. In DNA form, the CDR3 reads TGTGCCAGTAGTATAGACCGGAGGAATGAGCAGTTCTTC.

The chain couples TRBV28 to TRBJ1-2; D remains unclear. The CDR3 loop spans 14 amino acids. Germline-derived CDR1 and CDR2 are MDHEN and SYDVKM. V was clipped by 4 bases and J by 4 bases, with 13 bases between them. CDR3 DNA sequence: TGTGCCAGCAGTTACATTATGGGGAGCTATGGCTACACCTTC. Amino acid sequence: CASSYIMGSYGYTF.

The CDR3 sequence: CASSETGFTEAFF. CDR3 coding DNA: TGTGCCAGCAGTGAAACAGGGTTCACTGAAGCTTTCTTT. The genes are TRBV25-1 and TRBJ1-1; the D gene is possibly TRBD1 (6 bases). V shed 2 bases and J shed 4 bases, with 8 bases lying between them. This CDR3 has 13 residues. Germline V lookup: CDR1 MGHDK, CDR2 SYGVNS. Full variable domain (remainder filled in from reference TRBV25-1 and TRBJ1-1): EADIYQTPRYLVIGTGKKITLECSQTMGHDKMYWYQQDPGMELHLIHYSYGVNSTEKGDLSSESTVSRIRTEHFPLTLESARPSHTSQYLCASSETGFTEAFFGQGTRLTVV.

This rearrangement joins TRBV27 to TRBJ2-5, with 13 bases fitting TRBD2. The germline CDR1 and CDR2 sequences are MNHEY and SMNVEV (reference sequence). The CDR3 runs to 20 residues. The ends lost 4 bases at V and 5 bases at J; junction bases unmatched: 19. CDR3 sequence (DNA): TGTGCCAGCAGTTACCAGACACCCGTACTAGCGGGAGGGCTCCGTGAGACCCAGTACTTC. It specifies CASSYQTPVLAGGLRETQYF.

This clone was seen a few times. This chain joins TRBV6-1 and TRBJ2-2, with D perhaps TRBD2 (5 bases). CDR1 is MNHNS, CDR2 SASEGT, per germline. V was clipped by 7 bases and J by 6 bases, with 18 bases between them. The CDR3 contains 15 residues. The CDR3 loop reads CASKGGLVGPGELFF. The CDR3 DNA follows: TGTGCCAGCAAAGGAGGTCTAGTTGGCCCCGGGGAGCTGTTTTTT.

The rearrangement uses TRBV6-1 and TRBJ1-5, with D maybe TRBD1 (5 bases). Germline V gene lookup returns CDR1 MNHNS and CDR2 SASEGT. This CDR3 has 15 residues. The V gene lost 4 bases and the J gene lost 7 bases, with 17 bases spanning the gap. The CDR3 DNA reads as TGTGCCAGCAGTGCAGGGCCTCTCGTCAGCCAGCCCCAGCATTTT. It codes for CASSAGPLVSQPQHF.

The chain combines TRBV2 with TRBJ2-3; D is perhaps TRBD2 (6 bases). CDR3 length: 13 amino acids. Germline loops: CDR1 SNHLY, CDR2 FYNNEI. Here the CDR3 DNA reads TGTGCGAGGAGGGGCGGAATCACAGATACGCAGTATTTT. It translates to CARRGGITDTQYF.

The chain links TRBV10-3 to TRBJ1-2, with 8 bases that match TRBD1. The CDR3 is made up of 12 amino acids. CDR1 and CDR2 (germline): ENHRY, SYGVKD. J lost 6 bases, V lost 10 bases, and 7 bases had no gene match. The CDR3 sequence: CATGATGDGYTF. DNA of the CDR3: TGTGCCACCGGGGCGACAGGGGATGGCTACACCTTC.

The V gene is TRBV5-6, the J gene TRBJ2-6; 7 bases line up with TRBD2. The CDR3 sequence is 18 residues long. With V trimmed by 0 bases and J by 0 bases, 6 bases remained unmatched. Germline CDR1 SGHDT, CDR2 YYEEEE. CDR3 sequence reads: CASSLGPGGGSGANVLTF. The DNA for the CDR3 is TGTGCCAGCAGCTTGGGCCCGGGCGGGGGCTCTGGGGCCAACGTCCTGACTTTC.

The V gene is TRBV6-5, the J gene TRBJ1-3; D possibly corresponds to TRBD1 (6 bases). CDR1 and CDR2 (germline): MNHEY, SVGAGI. The CDR3 has 14 amino acids. The V gene lost 5 bases and the J gene lost 0 bases, with 8 bases spanning the gap. The CDR3 loop reads CASSRTDSGNTIYF. The CDR3 DNA is TGTGCCAGCAGTCGGACAGACTCTGGAAACACCATATATTTT.

V gene TRBV11-3 combines with J gene TRBJ2-4, with 9 positions matching TRBD2. The CDR3 runs to 20 residues. J gave up 0 bases and V 1 base, and 13 bases lay outside the gene matches. CDR1 and CDR2 (germline): SGHNT, YENEEA. The DNA for the CDR3 is TGTGCCAGCAGCTTAGCCCCCCTAGCGGGATCACCACTAGCCAAAAACATTCAGTACTTC. Encoded protein: CASSLAPLAGSPLAKNIQYF.

This sequence joins TRBV5-1 and TRBJ2-7, with 9 bases matching TRBD2. Germline-derived CDR1 and CDR2 are SGHRS and YFSETQ. With 4 bases clipped from V and 1 base from J, the junction kept 3 bases outside the gene matches. The CDR3 runs to 14 residues. DNA for the CDR3: TGCGCCAGCAGCCGGCTAGCGGGGTCCTACGAGCAGTACTTC. This translates into CASSRLAGSYEQYF.

This clone was counted once. The chain carries TRBV30 and TRBJ2-7; D is possibly TRBD1 (6 bases). The CDR3 loop spans 13 amino acids. V lost 7 bases, J lost 0 bases, and 13 bases lay in between. Germline V gives CDR1 GTSNPN, CDR2 SVGIG (reference sequence). CDR3 bases: TGTGCCTACTCTGACAGGAGCTCCTACGAGCAGTACTTC. Protein product: CAYSDRSSYEQYF.

The gene calls are TRBV6-1 and TRBJ1-5, with D tentatively TRBD1 (6 bases). The CDR3 spans 14 residues. V was trimmed by 1 base and J by 5 bases, leaving 9 bases between them. Per germline, CDR1 MNHNS and CDR2 SASEGT. In DNA, the CDR3 is TGTGCCAGCAGTGAAGACAGGGTCCATCAGCCCCAGCATTTT. This gives the protein CASSEDRVHQPQHF.

This rearrangement joins TRBV19 to TRBJ1-3, with no clear D. V dropped 2 bases and J dropped 0 bases, with 11 bases sitting between them. The CDR3 runs 16 residues. CDR1 is LNHDA, CDR2 SQIVND, per germline (reference sequence). CDR3 in DNA: TGTGCCAGTAGTATAATGAGGGCAGCCTCTGGAAACACCATATATTTT. Its protein product is CASSIMRAASGNTIYF.

The count of this clone is one. The chain joins TRBV28 to TRBJ2-7, with TRBD2 matching over 10 bases. The CDR3 is 15 amino acids. Trimming cost V 4 bases and J 4 bases; bases outside gene matches: 7. Germline CDR1 reads MDHEN; CDR2 reads SYDVKM. The CDR3 region has the DNA TGTGCCAGCAGTTATCAGGGACTAGCGAGTTACGAGCAGTACTTC. Translated, it gives CASSYQGLASYEQYF.

This sequence joins TRBV5-1 and TRBJ2-1; 15 positions agree with TRBD2. V lost 5 bases and J lost 3; bases outside the gene matches: 6. The CDR3 has 17 amino acids. Germline V gene data show CDR1 as SGHRS and CDR2 as YFSETQ. The CDR3 protein is CASSPGTSGRIYNEQFF. CDR3 coding DNA: TGCGCCAGCAGTCCCGGGACTAGCGGGAGGATCTACAATGAGCAGTTCTTC.

The chain links TRBV5-1 to TRBJ1-6; no firm D call. The CDR3 is made up of 16 amino acids. V lost 0 bases and J 1 base, leaving 8 bases between the germline ends. Germline V gene data show CDR1 as SGHRS and CDR2 as YFSETQ. The CDR3: CASSLGGQSYNSPLHF. In DNA form, the CDR3 reads TGCGCCAGCAGCTTGGGAGGGCAGTCCTATAATTCACCCCTCCACTTT.